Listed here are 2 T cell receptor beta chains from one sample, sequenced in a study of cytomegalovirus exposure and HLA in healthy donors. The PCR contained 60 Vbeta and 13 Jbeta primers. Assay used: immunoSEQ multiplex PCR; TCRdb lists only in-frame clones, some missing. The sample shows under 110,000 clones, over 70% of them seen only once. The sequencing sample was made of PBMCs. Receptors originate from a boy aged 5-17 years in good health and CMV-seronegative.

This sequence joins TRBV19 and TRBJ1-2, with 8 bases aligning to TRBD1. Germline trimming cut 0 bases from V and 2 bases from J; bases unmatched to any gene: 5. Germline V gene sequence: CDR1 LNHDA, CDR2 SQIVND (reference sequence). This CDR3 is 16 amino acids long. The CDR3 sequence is CASSIDYQGANYGYTF. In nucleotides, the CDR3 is TGTGCCAGTAGTATAGATTACCAGGGGGCAAACTATGGCTACACCTTC.

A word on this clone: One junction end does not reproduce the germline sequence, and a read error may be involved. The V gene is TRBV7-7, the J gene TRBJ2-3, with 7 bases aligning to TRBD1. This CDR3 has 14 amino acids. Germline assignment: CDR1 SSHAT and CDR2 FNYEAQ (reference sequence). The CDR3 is CASSFGQGADTQYF. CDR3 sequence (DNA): TGTGCTAGCAGCTTTGGGCAGGGGGCAGATACGCAGTATTTT.